What follows are 17 T cell receptor beta chains derived from one specimen sequenced in a study of T cell responses to AZD1222 COVID-19 vaccine. Assay used: immunoSEQ multiplex PCR; TCRdb lists only in-frame clones, some missing. The sample has about 120,000 clones, approximately 85% seen once. The material was peripheral blood, obtained on day 0 of AZD1222 vaccination. The receptor set was obtained from an adult in good health.

V is TRBV7-9 and J is TRBJ2-1; 7 nucleotides agree with TRBD2. The germline V gene encodes CDR1 SEHNR and CDR2 FQNEAQ (reference sequence). This CDR3 spans 15 amino acids. The V and J ends lost 5 bases and 0 bases, in that order; junction bases with no gene match: 4. The CDR3 region has the DNA TGTGCCAGCAGCCCCGGGAGGAGCTCCTACAATGAGCAGTTCTTC. The encoded protein is CASSPGRSSYNEQFF.

The chain uses TRBV11-3 and TRBJ2-5; 7 bases are shared with TRBD1. The CDR3 runs to 15 residues. Germline lookup yields CDR1 SGHNT and CDR2 YENEEA. V lost 7 bases, J lost 5 bases, and 13 bases stayed unmatched. Here the CDR3 reads CASTFSQGIGETQYF. The CDR3 region has the DNA TGTGCCAGCACCTTCTCACAGGGGATCGGGGAGACCCAGTACTTC.

In its sample, this clone was seen a few times. The gene calls are TRBV18 and TRBJ2-2; TRBD2 aligns across 12 bases. This CDR3 contains 19 residues. Germline CDR1 KGHSH, CDR2 LQKENI. J gave up 0 bases and V 4 bases, and 9 bases lay outside the gene matches. The CDR3 bases are TGTGCCAGCTCACTTAAGACTAGCGGGAGAGCTTCGAACACCGGGGAGCTGTTTTTT. Encoded protein: CASSLKTSGRASNTGELFF.

The gene calls are TRBV11-3 and TRBJ2-3; D unclear. The V end lost 0 bases, the J end lost 8 bases, and 3 bases lay between the germline ends. The length of the CDR3 is 11 residues. Germline V gene sequence: CDR1 SGHNT, CDR2 YENEEA. In DNA form, the CDR3 reads TGTGCCAGCAGCTTAGAGGGTACGCAGTATTTT. Amino acid sequence: CASSLEGTQYF.

Written as DNA, the CDR3 is TGTGCCAGCAGTACCAGGACAGGGAAAGAGACCCAGTACTTC. It specifies CASSTRTGKETQYF. This chain uses TRBV6-5 with TRBJ2-5, with TRBD1 matching 8 bases. Losses at the gene ends were 5 bases for V and 3 bases for J; bases not matched to a gene: 5. This CDR3 has 14 residues. The germline V gene encodes CDR1 MNHEY and CDR2 SVGAGI.

This clone turned up a few times. The chain combines TRBV2 with TRBJ1-1; a weak D match, TRBD1 (6 bases). CDR3 length equals 13 residues. The germline V gene has CDR1 SNHLY and CDR2 FYNNEI. Trimming stripped 8 bases from V and 4 bases from J, with 14 bases between. The CDR3 DNA sequence: TGTGCCAGCGTAGGGGGAGATGGCACTGAAGCTTTCTTT. Translating gives CASVGGDGTEAFF.

The J gene is TRBJ2-7, the V gene TRBV11-2, with D unresolved. Germline CDR1 and CDR2: SGHAT and FQNNGV. V was clipped by 3 bases and J by 1 base, with 13 bases between them. The CDR3 runs 15 residues. This CDR3 is CASSFSGRSSYEQYF. In DNA form, the CDR3 reads TGTGCCAGCAGCTTTTCTGGCAGGAGTTCCTACGAGCAGTACTTC.

The chain joins TRBV7-9 to TRBJ1-4, with a possible D match to TRBD1 (5 bases). Germline CDR1 is SEHNR and CDR2 is FQNEAQ (reference sequence). V shed 4 bases and J shed 7 bases, with 19 bases lying between them. This CDR3 has 16 residues. CDR3 loop: CASSSPPGTRSEKLFF. The CDR3 DNA is TGTGCCAGCAGCTCGCCCCCCGGGACTCGGAGTGAAAAACTGTTTTTT.

The rearrangement links TRBV5-6 to TRBJ1-5; D gene unclear. This CDR3 is built from 15 residues. Deletions cut 2 bases from V and 3 bases from J, with 12 bases between. The germline V gene encodes CDR1 SGHDT and CDR2 YYEEEE. The CDR3 DNA reads as TGTGCCAGCAGCTTTCGACCGGAGGACAATCAGCCCCAGCATTTT. Translation gives CASSFRPEDNQPQHF.

The chain employs TRBV3-1 (or the pseudogene TRBV3-2) and TRBJ2-7; 7 nucleotides line up with TRBD2. Germline V gene data show CDR1 as LGHDT and CDR2 as YNNKEL (reference sequence). The CDR3 length is 15 residues. V gave up 0 bases and J gave up 2 bases; unmatched junction bases: 4. The CDR3 here is CASSQEAGAPYEQYF. The CDR3 bases are TGTGCCAGCAGCCAAGAGGCGGGAGCCCCCTACGAGCAGTACTTC.

V usage is TRBV30 and J usage is TRBJ1-6; TRBD1 might be the D (5 bases). This CDR3 contains 13 residues. V was cut by 0 bases and J by 8 bases, with 8 bases left in between. The V gene's germline CDR1 is GTSNPN and CDR2 SVGIG (reference sequence). The CDR3 nucleotides are TGTGCCTGGAGTGTCAGGGAAGATTCACCCCTCCACTTT. Encoded protein: CAWSVREDSPLHF.

This chain links TRBV19 with TRBJ2-2, with 8 bases aligning to TRBD1. This CDR3 is 17 amino acids long. Trimming at V came to 5 bases and at J to 1 base, leaving 9 bases not matched to a gene. Germline V CDR1 and CDR2: LNHDA, SQIVND (reference sequence). For the CDR3, the DNA is TGTGCCAGTAGTCTGGTGGCAGGACAGGGGAACACCGGGGAGCTGTTTTTT. Protein product: CASSLVAGQGNTGELFF.

The chain recombines TRBV27 with TRBJ1-5; tentative D call: TRBD1 (5 bases). CDR3 size: 13 residues. Germline loops: CDR1 MNHEY, CDR2 SMNVEV (reference sequence). The V end lost 4 bases, the J end lost 9 bases, and 13 bases lay between the germline ends. The CDR3 DNA is TGTGCCAGCAGTTGGGACCGCGAGGGGCCCCAGCATTTT. As protein: CASSWDREGPQHF.

This chain links TRBV29-1 with TRBJ1-6, with D possibly being TRBD1 (6 bases). The CDR3 loop spans 15 amino acids. Germline V gene sequence: CDR1 SQVTM, CDR2 ANQGSEA. V gave up 4 bases and J gave up 0 bases, with 10 bases separating them. DNA for the CDR3: TGCAGCGTTGTCCAGGGGAGCTCCTATAATTCACCCCTCCACTTT. Residues: CSVVQGSSYNSPLHF.

The rearrangement joins TRBV5-1 to TRBJ1-1, with D possibly being TRBD1 (5 bases). V dropped 1 base and J dropped 8 bases, with 18 bases sitting between them. The CDR3 is 15 residues long. Germline V gene data show CDR1 as SGHRS and CDR2 as YFSETQ. CDR3 region: CASSLTAFTGGEAFF. For the CDR3, the DNA is TGCGCCAGCAGCTTGACCGCATTCACAGGAGGCGAAGCTTTCTTT.

The V and J genes are TRBV7-2 and TRBJ1-4, with 8 bases matching TRBD1. Germline-derived CDR1 and CDR2 are SGHTA and FQGNSA. V trimming: 1 base; J trimming: 7 bases; junction bases outside the gene matches: 2. The CDR3 length is 14 residues. The CDR3 here is CASSLETGVEKLFF. The CDR3 bases are TGTGCCAGCAGCTTAGAGACAGGGGTTGAAAAACTGTTTTTT.

V usage is TRBV19 and J usage is TRBJ1-1; D gene unclear. This CDR3 comprises 13 residues. Germline values: CDR1 LNHDA, CDR2 SQIVND (reference sequence). Trimming left V 6 bases short and J 2 bases short, with 10 bases between. The CDR3 sequence is CASSGKLNTEAFF. Written as DNA, the CDR3 is TGTGCCAGTAGCGGCAAGCTCAACACTGAAGCTTTCTTT.